Presented here are 9 T cell receptor beta chains from one specimen sequenced in a study of T cell responses to AZD1222 COVID-19 vaccine. The method was immunoSEQ multiplex PCR; TCRdb's version includes in-frame clones alone and lacks a portion of them. The sample consists of 130,000 or so clones, around 84% of them appearing once. Sequenced here: peripheral blood, sampled on day 0 of AZD1222 vaccination. Receptors were obtained from an adult in good health.

This clone was observed a few times. The CDR3, as DNA: TGTGCCAGCACCCCGGGGCCGATGGATGAGCAGTTCTTC. It encodes CASTPGPMDEQFF. V is TRBV12-3 or TRBV12-4 and J is TRBJ2-1; D possibly uses TRBD1 or TRBD2 (5 bases each). The CDR3 runs to 13 residues. Trimming took 7 bases from V and 8 from J, leaving 15 bases between them.

J is TRBJ1-5 and V is TRBV6-4; D is possibly TRBD1 (6 bases). This CDR3 has 15 amino acids. Germline loops: CDR1 MRHNA, CDR2 SNTAGT. V was trimmed by 6 bases and J by 9 bases, leaving 21 bases between them. In DNA, the CDR3 is TGTGCCAGCAGGGATCGACAGGCGGATAAACCGCCCCAGCATTTT. It encodes CASRDRQADKPPQHF.

This chain joins TRBV27 and TRBJ1-2, with TRBD1 matching over 9 bases. The CDR3 sequence is 13 residues long. The V gene end was trimmed by 5 bases and the J gene end by 5 bases; junction bases not matched to a gene: 3. Germline V gene data show CDR1 as MNHEY and CDR2 as SMNVEV (reference sequence). CDR3 DNA sequence: TGTGCCAGCAGTCCTGGGACAGGGTATGGCTACACCTTC. Translating gives CASSPGTGYGYTF.

The chain employs TRBV7-2 and TRBJ2-7; 10 bases fit TRBD1. Trimming cost V 5 bases and J 3 bases; bases outside gene matches: 10. From germline, CDR1 is SGHTA and CDR2 FQGNSA. This CDR3 region has 16 residues. The CDR3 nucleotides read TGTGCCAGCAGCCCCCCTAAAGGACAGGGGGTCTACGAGCAGTACTTC. Encoded protein: CASSPPKGQGVYEQYF.

In its sample, this clone was seen a few times. The chain carries TRBV29-1 and TRBJ1-2; 9 nucleotides line up with TRBD1. The CDR3 totals 15 residues. Trimming removed 5 bases from V and 2 bases from J; junction bases left unmatched: 9. Germline values: CDR1 SQVTM, CDR2 ANQGSEA. This chain's CDR3 is CSVPKLGQGNYGYTF. The CDR3 DNA follows: TGCAGCGTTCCAAAACTCGGACAGGGGAACTATGGCTACACCTTC.

The chain couples TRBV4-1 to TRBJ2-4; D unresolved. This CDR3 is built from 15 residues. In germline, CDR1 is MGHRA, CDR2 YSYEKL. V gave up 4 bases and J gave up 7 bases, with 17 bases separating them. CDR3 sequence reads: CASSRTTGWGNIQYF. The CDR3, as DNA: TGCGCCAGCAGCCGCACGACTGGTTGGGGTAACATTCAGTACTTC.

This clone was seen a handful of times. The chain recombines TRBV6-1 with TRBJ2-7, with TRBD2 matching 9 bases. The CDR3 is made up of 15 amino acids. V shed 1 base and J 2 bases; nucleotides not matched to a gene: 3. The germline gives CDR1 MNHNS, CDR2 SASEGT. DNA of the CDR3: TGTGCCAGCAGTGAAGAGTTAGCGGGGGCCTACGAGCAGTACTTC. As protein: CASSEELAGAYEQYF.

This clone turned up a few times. The chain recombines TRBV2 with TRBJ2-1, with 7 positions matching TRBD2. V shed 7 bases, J shed 0 bases, and the junction held 6 bases outside the gene matches. The CDR3 contains 15 residues. The germline CDR1 and CDR2 sequences are SNHLY and FYNNEI. The CDR3 region has the DNA TGTGCCAGCAAACCAACTAGCGCCTCCTACAATGAGCAGTTCTTC. Its translation: CASKPTSASYNEQFF.

This chain links TRBV6-1 with TRBJ1-3; 7 positions match TRBD1. The CDR3 sequence is 19 residues long. Germline V gives CDR1 MNHNS, CDR2 SASEGT. Trimming at V came to 0 bases and at J to 4 bases, leaving 15 bases not matched to a gene. For the CDR3, the DNA is TGTGCCAGCAGTGAAGCGAGGCCGTTAAAGGGGGCTGACGGAAACACCATATATTTT. Translating gives CASSEARPLKGADGNTIYF.